What follows are 7 T cell receptor beta chains derived from one specimen sequenced in a study of identical twins. TCRdb itself ran the 5' RACE reads through MiXCR, one entry per CDR3 protein. This sample carries 350,000 to 400,000 distinct CDR3 sequences, roughly 9% of them seen once, and the ten largest clones take 8% to 9.5%. Sequencing was done on a sample of naive T cells sorted from blood. The receptors stem from a woman between 45 and 65 years old in good health.

This clonotype was detected ten times or more. The genes are TRBV5-1 and TRBJ1-2, with 8 bases lining up with TRBD1. The CDR3 length is 15 residues. The germline V gene encodes CDR1 SGHRS and CDR2 YFSETQ. V trimming: 4 bases; J trimming: 6 bases; junction bases outside the gene matches: 11. CDR3 region: CASSKTRDRLHGYTF. As DNA, the CDR3 is TGCGCCAGCAGCAAAACCCGGGACAGGCTACATGGCTACACCTTC.

This clonotype has more than one count but fewer than ten. The V and J genes are TRBV29-1 and TRBJ1-5, with 7 bases fitting TRBD1. Looked up from germline, CDR1 is SQVTM and CDR2 is ANQGSEA. J lost 5 bases, V lost 6 bases, and 7 bases had no gene match. This CDR3 has 13 residues. The CDR3 loop is CSVARGGDQPQHF. Here the CDR3 DNA reads TGCAGCGTGGCCAGGGGGGGCGATCAGCCCCAGCATTTT.

This clonotype was detected ten times or more. V gene TRBV29-1 combines with J gene TRBJ2-2; TRBD1 might be the D (6 bases). Germline CDR1 and CDR2: SQVTM and ANQGSEA. V was shortened by 4 bases and J by 7 bases, with 22 bases between the two germline ends. The CDR3 spans 16 residues. CDR3 sequence (DNA): TGCAGCGTTGTAGGGGACACACAGATGGGGCGCGGGGAGCTGTTTTTT. Translation gives CSVVGDTQMGRGELFF.

In its sample, this clonotype was seen many times. The chain combines TRBV20-1 with TRBJ2-2; 8 positions agree with TRBD1. The ends lost 3 bases at V and 8 bases at J; junction bases unmatched: 8. Germline V gene data show CDR1 as DFQATT and CDR2 as SNEGSKA (reference sequence). The CDR3 runs 14 residues. The CDR3 DNA reads as TGCAGTGCTAGGGCGCAGGGGGCGGTAGGGGAGCTGTTTTTT. Amino acid sequence: CSARAQGAVGELFF.

V gene TRBV12-3 or TRBV12-4 combines with J gene TRBJ2-1; 10 nucleotides line up with TRBD2. The J segment lost 10 bases and the V segment lost 3 bases, leaving 15 bases of the junction unmatched. This CDR3 is built from 17 residues. The CDR3 is CASSLSGASGSMKEQFF. Here the CDR3 DNA reads TGTGCCAGCAGTTTGTCGGGGGCTAGCGGGAGTATGAAGGAGCAGTTCTTC.

This clonotype was counted many times. V gene TRBV12-3 or TRBV12-4 combines with J gene TRBJ2-3; 11 nucleotides match TRBD2. The CDR3 has 15 residues. Unmatched junction bases numbered 6, after V lost 4 bases and J lost 6 bases. CDR3 amino acids: CASSSTSGRSDTQYF. CDR3 nucleotide sequence: TGTGCCAGCAGTTCTACTAGCGGGAGAAGTGATACGCAGTATTTT.

There are many counts of this clonotype. This chain connects TRBV29-1 to TRBJ2-7, with TRBD2 matching 11 bases. The germline gives CDR1 SQVTM, CDR2 ANQGSEA. The J segment lost 3 bases and the V segment lost 6 bases, leaving 10 bases of the junction unmatched. This CDR3 has 15 amino acids. CDR3 protein: CSVLKLAGVDYEQYV. The CDR3 nucleotides are TGCAGCGTCCTGAAACTAGCGGGAGTAGACTACGAGCAGTACGTC.